The sequence of this T cell receptor beta chain was determined in a study of blood T cell repertoires in COVID-19. This clone was observed a single time. Libraries were prepared by immunoSEQ multiplex PCR; TCRdb keeps only in-frame clonotypes and omits some of them. Of some 96,000 clones in the sample, approximately 91% are singletons; the top ten hold about 1.9%. The germline gives CDR1 MNHEY, CDR2 SVGAGI. The CDR3 totals 13 residues. The trim removed 6 bases at V and 10 bases at J, leaving 6 bases unmatched. Sequencing input: peripheral blood. The rearrangement joins TRBV6-5 to TRBJ1-4; TRBD1 matches 9 bases. The receptor's source is a man between 45 and 60 years old with active COVID-19. This chain's CDR3 is CASRRDRAGKLFF. The CDR3 DNA sequence: TGTGCCAGCAGACGGGACAGGGCCGGAAAACTGTTTTTT.